This T cell receptor beta chain stems from a study of T-cell reconstitution after alpha-beta-depleted transplantation in children. General observations from the study: Surviving recipient T cells and intrathymic progenitors accounted for some patients' high TCRbeta diversity at day 60. Reportedly, alpha-beta T cells present about two months post-transplant originated from several hundred expanded clones of graft origin. It was newly produced T cells that mostly accounted for T-cell counts and diversity one year after transplant.

Construction of the TCRbeta library involved unique molecular identifiers. Using its own MiXCR run on the PCR reads, TCRdb lists one record per CDR3 protein. The profile shows about 100,000 distinct CDR3 sequences, about 6.8% of them singletons. Trimming took 6 bases from V and 3 from J; bases not matched to a gene: 4. CDR3 length: 14 residues. From germline, CDR1 is DFQATT and CDR2 SNEGSKA (reference sequence). This clonotype showed up many times. The antigen is unknown. The V call is TRBV20-1, the J call TRBJ2-2; TRBD1 aligns across 10 bases. The sample consisted of PBMCs, taken before TCRalphabeta/CD19-depleted stem cell transplant. This TCR came from a boy younger than 10 with acute lymphoblastic leukemia, due to receive a stem cell transplant. The CDR3 region has the DNA TGCAGTGCCAAAGGGACAGGGGACACCGGGGAGCTGTTTTTT. Amino acid sequence: CSAKGTGDTGELFF.